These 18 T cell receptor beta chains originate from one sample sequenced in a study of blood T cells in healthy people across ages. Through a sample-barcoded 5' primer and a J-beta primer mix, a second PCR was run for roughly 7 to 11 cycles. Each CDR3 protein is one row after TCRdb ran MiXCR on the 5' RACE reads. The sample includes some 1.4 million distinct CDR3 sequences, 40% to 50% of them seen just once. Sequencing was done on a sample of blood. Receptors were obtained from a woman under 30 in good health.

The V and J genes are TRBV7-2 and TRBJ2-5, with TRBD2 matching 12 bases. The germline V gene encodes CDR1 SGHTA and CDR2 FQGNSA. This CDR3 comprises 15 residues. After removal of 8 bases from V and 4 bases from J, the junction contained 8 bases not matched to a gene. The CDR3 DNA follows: TGTGCCAGCCTCCTAGCGGGGGGGCTGGGAGAGACCCAGTACTTC. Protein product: CASLLAGGLGETQYF. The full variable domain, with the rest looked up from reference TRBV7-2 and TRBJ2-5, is GAGVSQSPSNKVTEKGKDVELRCDPISGHTALYWYRQSLGQGLEFLIYFQGNSAPDKSGLPSDRFSAERTGGSVSTLTIQRTQQEDSAVYLCASLLAGGLGETQYFGPGTRLLVL.

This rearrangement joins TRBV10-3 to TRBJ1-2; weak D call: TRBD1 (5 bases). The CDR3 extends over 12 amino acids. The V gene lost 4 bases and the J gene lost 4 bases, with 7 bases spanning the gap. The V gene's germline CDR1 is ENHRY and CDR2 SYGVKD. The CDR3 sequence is CAISGGSYGYTF. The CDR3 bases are TGTGCCATCAGTGGGGGCAGCTATGGCTACACCTTC.

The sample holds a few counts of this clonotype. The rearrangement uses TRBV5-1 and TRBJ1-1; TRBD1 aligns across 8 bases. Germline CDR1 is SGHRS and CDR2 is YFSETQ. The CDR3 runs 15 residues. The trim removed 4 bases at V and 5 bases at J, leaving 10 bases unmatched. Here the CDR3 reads CASSPTDRDRTEAFF. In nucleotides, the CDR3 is TGCGCCAGCAGCCCAACGGACAGGGACAGGACTGAAGCTTTCTTT.

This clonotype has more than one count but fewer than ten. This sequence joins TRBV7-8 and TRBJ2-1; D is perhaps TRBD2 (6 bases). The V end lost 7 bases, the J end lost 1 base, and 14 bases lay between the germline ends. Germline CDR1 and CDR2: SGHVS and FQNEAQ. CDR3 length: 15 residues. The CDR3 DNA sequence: TGTGCCAGCAACACCTGGGGGGAATCCTACAATGAGCAGTTCTTC. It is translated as CASNTWGESYNEQFF.

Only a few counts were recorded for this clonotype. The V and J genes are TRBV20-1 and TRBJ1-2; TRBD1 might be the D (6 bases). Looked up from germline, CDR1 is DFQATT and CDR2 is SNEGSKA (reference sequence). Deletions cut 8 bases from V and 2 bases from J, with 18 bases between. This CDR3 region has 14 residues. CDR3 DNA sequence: TGCAGTCCTAAGGGACAATTGAACAACTATGGCTACACCTTC. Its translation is CSPKGQLNNYGYTF.

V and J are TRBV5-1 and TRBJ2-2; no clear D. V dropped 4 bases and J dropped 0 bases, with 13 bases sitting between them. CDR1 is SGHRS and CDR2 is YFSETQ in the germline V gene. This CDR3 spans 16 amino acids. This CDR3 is CASSPAWSTNTGELFF. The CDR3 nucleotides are TGCGCCAGCAGCCCCGCGTGGAGTACGAACACCGGGGAGCTGTTTTTT.

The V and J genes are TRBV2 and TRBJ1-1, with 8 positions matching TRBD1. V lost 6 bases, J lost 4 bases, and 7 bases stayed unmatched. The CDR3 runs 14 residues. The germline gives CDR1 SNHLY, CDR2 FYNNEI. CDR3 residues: CASSQQGDGTEAFF. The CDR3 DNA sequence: TGTGCCAGCAGCCAACAGGGGGATGGCACTGAAGCTTTCTTT.

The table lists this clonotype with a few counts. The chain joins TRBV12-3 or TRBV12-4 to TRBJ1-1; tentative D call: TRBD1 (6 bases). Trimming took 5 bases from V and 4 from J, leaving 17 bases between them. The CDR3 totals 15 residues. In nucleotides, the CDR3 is TGTGCCAGCAGTCCGACAGTTAGGGGGTCCACTGAAGCTTTCTTT. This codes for CASSPTVRGSTEAFF.

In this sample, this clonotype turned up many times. CDR3 sequence reads: CASSLRAGPTDTQYF. As DNA, the CDR3 is TGTGCCAGCAGCTTAAGGGCAGGACCCACAGATACGCAGTATTTT. The J gene is TRBJ2-3, the V gene TRBV7-3; the D is unclear. There are 15 residues in the CDR3. The ends were cut back, 1 base at V and 2 bases at J, with 10 bases in the middle. Germline V gene data show CDR1 as SGHTA and CDR2 as FQGTGA.

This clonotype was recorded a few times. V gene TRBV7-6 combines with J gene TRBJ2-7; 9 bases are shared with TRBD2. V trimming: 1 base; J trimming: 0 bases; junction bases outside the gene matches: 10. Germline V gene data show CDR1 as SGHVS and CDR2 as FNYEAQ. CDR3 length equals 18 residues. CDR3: CASSLGALSGGSSYEQYF. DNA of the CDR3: TGTGCCAGCAGCTTAGGGGCCCTTAGCGGGGGAAGCTCCTACGAGCAGTACTTC. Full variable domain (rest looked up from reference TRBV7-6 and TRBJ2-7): GAGVSQSPRYKVTKRGQDVALRCDPISGHVSLYWYRQALGQGPEFLTYFNYEAQQDKSGLPNDRFSAERPEGSISTLTIQRTEQRDSAMYRCASSLGALSGGSSYEQYFGPGTRLTVT.

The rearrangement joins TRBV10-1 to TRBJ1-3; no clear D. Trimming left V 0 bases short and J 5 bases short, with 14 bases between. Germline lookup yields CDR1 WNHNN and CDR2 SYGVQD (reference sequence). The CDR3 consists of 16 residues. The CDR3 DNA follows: TGCGCCAGCAGTGAGTCAATAAGGGCCGGGAGAAACACCATATATTTT. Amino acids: CASSESIRAGRNTIYF.

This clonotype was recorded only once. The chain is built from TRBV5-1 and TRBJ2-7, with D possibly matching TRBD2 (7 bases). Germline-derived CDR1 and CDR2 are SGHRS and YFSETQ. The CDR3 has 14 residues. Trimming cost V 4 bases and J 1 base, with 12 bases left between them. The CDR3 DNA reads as TGCGCCAGCAGCGGGGGGGACAAGTCCTACGAGCAGTACTTC. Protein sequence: CASSGGDKSYEQYF.

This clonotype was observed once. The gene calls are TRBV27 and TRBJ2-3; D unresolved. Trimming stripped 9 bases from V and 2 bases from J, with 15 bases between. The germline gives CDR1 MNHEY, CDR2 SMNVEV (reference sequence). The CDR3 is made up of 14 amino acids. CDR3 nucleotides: TGTGCCAGACAAAATGGCCCTTTCACAGATACGCAGTATTTT. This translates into CARQNGPFTDTQYF.

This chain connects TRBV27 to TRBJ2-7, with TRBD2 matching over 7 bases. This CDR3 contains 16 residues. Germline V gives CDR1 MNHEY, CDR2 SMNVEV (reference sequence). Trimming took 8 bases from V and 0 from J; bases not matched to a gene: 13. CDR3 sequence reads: CASGGLAGTSSYEQYF. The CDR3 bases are TGTGCCAGCGGGGGATTAGCGGGTACGAGCTCCTACGAGCAGTACTTC.

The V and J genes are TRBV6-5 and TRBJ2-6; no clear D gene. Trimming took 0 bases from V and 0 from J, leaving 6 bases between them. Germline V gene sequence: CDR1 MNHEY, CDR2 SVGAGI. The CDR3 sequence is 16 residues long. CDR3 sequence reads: CASSYSGYSGANVLTF. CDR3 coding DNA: TGTGCCAGCAGTTACTCCGGTTACTCTGGGGCCAACGTCCTGACTTTC.

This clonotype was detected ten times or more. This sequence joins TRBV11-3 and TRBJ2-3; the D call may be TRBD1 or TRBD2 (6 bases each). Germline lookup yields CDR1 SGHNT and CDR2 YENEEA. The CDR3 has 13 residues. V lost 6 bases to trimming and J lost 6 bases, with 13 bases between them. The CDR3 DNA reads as TGTGCCAGCAGTTTATTAGGGGGGGATACGCAGTATTTT. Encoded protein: CASSLLGGDTQYF.

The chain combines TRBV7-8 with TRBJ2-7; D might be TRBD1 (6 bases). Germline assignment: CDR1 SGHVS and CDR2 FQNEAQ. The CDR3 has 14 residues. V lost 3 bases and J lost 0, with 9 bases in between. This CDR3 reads CASSLQGHSYEQYF. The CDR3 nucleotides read TGTGCCAGCAGCTTGCAGGGGCACTCCTACGAGCAGTACTTC.

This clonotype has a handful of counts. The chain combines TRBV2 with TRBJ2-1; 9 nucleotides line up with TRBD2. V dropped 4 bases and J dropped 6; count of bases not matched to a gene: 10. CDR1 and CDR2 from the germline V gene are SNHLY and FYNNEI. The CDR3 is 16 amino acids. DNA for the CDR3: TGTGCCAGCAGTGTTGAGGGAGCGGGAGGACTCAATGAGCAGTTCTTC. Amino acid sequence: CASSVEGAGGLNEQFF. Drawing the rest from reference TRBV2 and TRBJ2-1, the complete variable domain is EPEVTQTPSHQVTQMGQEVILRCVPISNHLYFYWYRQILGQKVEFLVSFYNNEISEKSEIFDDQFSVERPDGSNFTLKIRSTKLEDSAMYFCASSVEGAGGLNEQFFGPGTRLTVL.